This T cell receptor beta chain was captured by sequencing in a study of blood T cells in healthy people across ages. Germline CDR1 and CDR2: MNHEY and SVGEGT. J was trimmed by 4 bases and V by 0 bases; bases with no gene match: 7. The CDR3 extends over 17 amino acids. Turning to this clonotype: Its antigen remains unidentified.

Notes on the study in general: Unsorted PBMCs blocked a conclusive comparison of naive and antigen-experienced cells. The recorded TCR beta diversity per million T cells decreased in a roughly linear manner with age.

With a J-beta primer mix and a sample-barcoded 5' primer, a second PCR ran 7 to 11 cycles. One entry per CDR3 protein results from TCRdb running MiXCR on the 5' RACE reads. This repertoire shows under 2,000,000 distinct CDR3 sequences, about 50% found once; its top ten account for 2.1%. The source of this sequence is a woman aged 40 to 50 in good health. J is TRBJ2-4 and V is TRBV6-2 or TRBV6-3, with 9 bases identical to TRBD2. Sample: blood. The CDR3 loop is CASSYSLPSGIKNIQYF. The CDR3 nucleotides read TGTGCCAGCAGTTACTCGCTCCCTAGCGGGATTAAAAACATTCAGTACTTC.